The clone carrying this TCR beta chain was found once. The data were obtained in a study of blood T cell repertoires in COVID-19. Looking at the study overall: There were acute and convalescent COVID-19 samples, and they came from the United States, Italy and Spain. T cells, B-cell-depleted T cells, or PBMCs provided the cDNA or gDNA that served as material.

Germline V gene lookup returns CDR1 LNHNV and CDR2 YYDKDF (reference sequence). Trimming took 4 bases from V and 8 from J, leaving 18 bases between them. CDR3 size: 15 residues. In the source study's methods: Reference gene primer amplification in the assay estimated nucleated cell counts. Profiled with immunoSEQ multiplex PCR; TCRdb holds only in-frame clones, not every one. Clone size and the V and J calls come from that table; the DNA yielded D and trimming. This table holds a few hundred thousand clones, approximately 85% found once. The chain links TRBV15 to TRBJ2-1, with a tentative D call TRBD2 (5 bases). This receptor was identified in a woman aged 70-85 years with acute or convalescent COVID-19. Sequences were obtained from peripheral blood. In DNA form, the CDR3 reads TGTGCCACCAGCATTCTCGGAGGCCATAGGGATGAGCAGTTCTTC. It specifies CATSILGGHRDEQFF. Together with reference TRBV15 and TRBJ2-1, the CDR3 gives the full variable domain: DAMVIQNPRYQVTQFGKPVTLSCSQTLNHNVMYWYQQKSSQAPKLLFHYYDKDFNNEADTPDNFQSRRPNTSFCFLDIRSPGLGDTAMYLCATSILGGHRDEQFFGPGTRLTVL.